Below, one T cell receptor beta chain is given with its context. No antigen is known for it. Donors were healthy Caucasian individuals from Russia aged roughly 6 to 95. Primers used in a second PCR of about 7 to 11 cycles were a sample-barcoded 5' primer and a J-beta primer mix. A template-switch adaptor that had 12 random nucleotides put a tag on each cDNA molecule. Using its own MiXCR run on the 5' RACE reads, TCRdb lists one record per CDR3 protein. Of about 1,500,000 distinct CDR3 sequences in the sample, 28% are singletons; the top ten hold 7.7%. The data derive from a study of blood T cells in healthy people across ages. The study, taken as a whole, reports: Roughly linear age-related decline in beta diversity appeared, significant by age around 40.

This CDR3 region has 13 residues. Germline CDR1 and CDR2: SEHNR and FQNEAQ (reference sequence). The V segment lost 2 bases and the J segment 8 bases; nucleotides outside the gene matches: 3. Input material: blood. This clonotype was obtained from a woman in her twenties or thirties in good health. The chain has TRBV7-9 and TRBJ2-1; 7 nucleotides align to TRBD1. For the CDR3, the DNA is TGTGCCAGCAGCTTAACAGGGGTACATGAGCAGTTCTTC. Translating gives CASSLTGVHEQFF.